This T cell receptor (beta chain) was documented in a study of control samples from healthy donors and cancer patients. Assay: immunoSEQ multiplex PCR; the TCRdb copy retains only in-frame clones and omits some. The sample records about 130,000 clones, 90% to 95% being singletons. V was cut by 0 bases and J by 7 bases, with 10 bases left in between. Germline loops: CDR1 MDHEN, CDR2 SYDVKM. The CDR3 is 14 residues long. The source is a man aged 50 to 59 with head and neck cancer. The chain links TRBV28 to TRBJ2-1; D possibly uses TRBD1 or TRBD2 (5 bases each). The specimen was PBMCs. CDR3: CASSLWGDLNEQFF. The CDR3 bases are TGTGCCAGCAGTTTATGGGGGGATTTAAATGAGCAGTTCTTC.